Sequencing of this TCR beta chain was carried out in a study of T cell repertoires in cytomegalovirus infection. Study-level background: Matching HLA type and CMV infection were both indicated by public TCR beta signatures.

V lost 2 bases, J lost 7 bases, and 8 bases stayed unmatched. CDR3 size: 14 residues. Germline V gene sequence: CDR1 MNHNS, CDR2 SASEGT. This clonotype has at least ten counts. Its antigen is as yet unknown. TCRdb re-called the reads with MiXCR, one entry per CDR3 protein. The sample shows some 270,000 distinct CDR3 sequences, over 15% of them seen only once. General study results and limits: The study identified carriers of CMV plus the relevant HLA from cumulative public TCR beta family frequency. HLA-C-restricted CMV-specific TCR beta clonotypes prevailed in the ex vivo response.

The sequence was obtained from a human donor in good health (CMV status not recorded). Some clones in this sample may be carry-over from other donors' samples. The specimen was CD8+ T cells from PBMCs. The chain joins TRBV6-1 to TRBJ2-7, with 7 nucleotides matching TRBD1. The CDR3 coding sequence is TGTGCCAGCAGTGAACGTGGGACAGTGCTGGAGCAGTACTTC. Protein: CASSERGTVLEQYF.